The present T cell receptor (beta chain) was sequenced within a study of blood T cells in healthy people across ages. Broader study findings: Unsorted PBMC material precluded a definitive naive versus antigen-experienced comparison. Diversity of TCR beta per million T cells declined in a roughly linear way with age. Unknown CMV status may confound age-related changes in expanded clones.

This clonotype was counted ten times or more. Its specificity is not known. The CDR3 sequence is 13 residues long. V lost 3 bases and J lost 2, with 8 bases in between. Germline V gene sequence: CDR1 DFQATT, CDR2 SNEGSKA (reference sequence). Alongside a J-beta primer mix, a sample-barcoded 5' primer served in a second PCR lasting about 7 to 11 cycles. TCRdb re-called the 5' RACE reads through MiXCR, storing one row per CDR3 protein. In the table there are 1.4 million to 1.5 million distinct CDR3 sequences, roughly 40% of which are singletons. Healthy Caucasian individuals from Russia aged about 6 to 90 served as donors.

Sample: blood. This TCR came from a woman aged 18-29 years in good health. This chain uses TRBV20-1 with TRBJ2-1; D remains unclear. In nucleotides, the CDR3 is TGCAGTGCTAGTTCCGCTGCCTACAATGAGCAGTTCTTC. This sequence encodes CSASSAAYNEQFF.